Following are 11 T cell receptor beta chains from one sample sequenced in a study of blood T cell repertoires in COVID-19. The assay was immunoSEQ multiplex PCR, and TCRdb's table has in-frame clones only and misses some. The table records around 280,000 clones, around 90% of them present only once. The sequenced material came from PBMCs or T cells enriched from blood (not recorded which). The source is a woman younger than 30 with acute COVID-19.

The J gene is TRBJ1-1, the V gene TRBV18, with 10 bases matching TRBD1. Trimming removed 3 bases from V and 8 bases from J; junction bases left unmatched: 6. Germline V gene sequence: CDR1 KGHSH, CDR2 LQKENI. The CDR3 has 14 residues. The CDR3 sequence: CASSPTTGGREAFF. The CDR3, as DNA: TGTGCCAGCTCACCCACGACAGGGGGCAGGGAAGCTTTCTTT.

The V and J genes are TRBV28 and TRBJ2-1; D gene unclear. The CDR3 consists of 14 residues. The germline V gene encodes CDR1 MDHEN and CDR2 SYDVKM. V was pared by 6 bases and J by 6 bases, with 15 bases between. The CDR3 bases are TGTGCCAGCAGCTTAAACTACTTTGGCAATGAGCAGTTCTTC. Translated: CASSLNYFGNEQFF.

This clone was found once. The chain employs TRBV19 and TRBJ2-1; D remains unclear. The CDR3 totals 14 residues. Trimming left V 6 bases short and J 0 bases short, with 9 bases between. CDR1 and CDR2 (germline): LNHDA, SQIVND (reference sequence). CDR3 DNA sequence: TGTGCCAGTAGGCCCCTCAGCTCCTACAATGAGCAGTTCTTC. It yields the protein CASRPLSSYNEQFF.

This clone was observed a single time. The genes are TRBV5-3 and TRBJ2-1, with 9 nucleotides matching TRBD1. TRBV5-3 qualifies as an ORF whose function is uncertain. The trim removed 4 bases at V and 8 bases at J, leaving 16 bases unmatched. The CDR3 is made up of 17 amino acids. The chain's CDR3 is CARSISPPGQGLHEQFF. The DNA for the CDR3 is TGTGCCAGAAGCATATCCCCCCCGGGACAGGGCTTGCATGAGCAGTTCTTC.

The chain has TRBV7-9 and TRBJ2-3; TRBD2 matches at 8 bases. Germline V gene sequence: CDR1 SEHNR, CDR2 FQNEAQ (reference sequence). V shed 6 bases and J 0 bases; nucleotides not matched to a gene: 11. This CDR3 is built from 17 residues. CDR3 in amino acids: CASRQPRAGASTDTQYF. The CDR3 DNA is TGTGCCAGCAGACAACCTAGAGCGGGAGCCAGCACAGATACGCAGTATTTT.

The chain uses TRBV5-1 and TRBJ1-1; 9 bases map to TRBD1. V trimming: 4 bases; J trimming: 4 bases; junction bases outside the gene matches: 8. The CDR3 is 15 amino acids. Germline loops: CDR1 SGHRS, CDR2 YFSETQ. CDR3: CASSPGQGSTTEAFF. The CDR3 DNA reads TGCGCCAGCAGCCCGGGACAGGGCAGCACCACTGAAGCTTTCTTT.

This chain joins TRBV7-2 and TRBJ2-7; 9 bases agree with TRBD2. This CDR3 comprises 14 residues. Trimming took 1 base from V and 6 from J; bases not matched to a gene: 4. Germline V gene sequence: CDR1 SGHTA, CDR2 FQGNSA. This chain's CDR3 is CASSLVEREVEQYF. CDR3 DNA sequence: TGTGCCAGCAGCTTAGTGGAGCGGGAGGTCGAGCAGTACTTC. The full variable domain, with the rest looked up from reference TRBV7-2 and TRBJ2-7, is GAGVSQSPSNKVTEKGKDVELRCDPISGHTALYWYRQSLGQGLEFLIYFQGNSAPDKSGLPSDRFSAERTGGSVSTLTIQRTQQEDSAVYLCASSLVEREVEQYFGPGTRLTVT.

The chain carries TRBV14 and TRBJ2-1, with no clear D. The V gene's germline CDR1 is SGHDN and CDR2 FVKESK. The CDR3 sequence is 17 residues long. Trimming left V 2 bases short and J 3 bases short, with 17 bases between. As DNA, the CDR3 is TGTGCCAGCAGCCAACAGGATTTAAATGACCTCTACAATGAGCAGTTCTTC. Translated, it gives CASSQQDLNDLYNEQFF.

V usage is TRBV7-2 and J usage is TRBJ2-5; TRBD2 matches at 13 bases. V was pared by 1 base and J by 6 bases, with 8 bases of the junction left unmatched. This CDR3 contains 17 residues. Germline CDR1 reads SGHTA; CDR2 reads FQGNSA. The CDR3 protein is CASSLEVGLAGLKTQYF. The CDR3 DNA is TGTGCCAGCAGCTTAGAAGTGGGACTAGCGGGATTAAAGACCCAGTACTTC.

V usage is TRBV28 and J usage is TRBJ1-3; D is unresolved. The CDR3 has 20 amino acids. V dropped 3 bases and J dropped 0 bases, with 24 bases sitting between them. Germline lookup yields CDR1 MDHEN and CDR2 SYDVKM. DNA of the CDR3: TGTGCCAGCAGTTTTGTCAGGTATCAGACACCCGAGTACTCTGGAAACACCATATATTTT. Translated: CASSFVRYQTPEYSGNTIYF.

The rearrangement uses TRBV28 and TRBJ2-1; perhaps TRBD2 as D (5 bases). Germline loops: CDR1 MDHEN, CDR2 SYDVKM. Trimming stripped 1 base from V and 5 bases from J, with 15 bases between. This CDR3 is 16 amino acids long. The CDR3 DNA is TGTGCCAGCAGTTTATTTAGCGCTAGCCCCAACAATGAGCAGTTCTTC. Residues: CASSLFSASPNNEQFF.